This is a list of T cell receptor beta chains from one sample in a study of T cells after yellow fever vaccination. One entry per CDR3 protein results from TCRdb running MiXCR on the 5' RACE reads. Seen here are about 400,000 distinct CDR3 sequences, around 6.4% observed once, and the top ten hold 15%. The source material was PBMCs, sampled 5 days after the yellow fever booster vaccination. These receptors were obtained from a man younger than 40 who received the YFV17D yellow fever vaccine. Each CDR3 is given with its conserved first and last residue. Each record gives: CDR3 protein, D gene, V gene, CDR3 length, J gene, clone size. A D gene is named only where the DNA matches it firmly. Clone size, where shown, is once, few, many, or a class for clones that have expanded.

CDR3: CASSQGGGAFF
D: NA
V: TRBV3-1
length: 11
J: TRBJ1-1
size: NA

CDR3: CASSRKGSGSTSNEQFF
D: TRBD2
V: TRBV5-5
length: 17
J: TRBJ2-1
size: few

CDR3: CASSNLAGDREQYF
D: TRBD2
V: TRBV6-5
length: 14
J: TRBJ2-7
size: NA

CDR3: CASSFSQIHEQYF
D: NA
V: TRBV5-1
length: 13
J: TRBJ2-7
size: many

CDR3: CSAGSYEQYF
D: NA
V: TRBV20-1
length: 10
J: TRBJ2-7
size: many

CDR3: CASSRGTSVTDTQYF
D: TRBD2
V: TRBV5-4
length: 15
J: TRBJ2-3
size: NA

CDR3: CSAGALGFEQYF
D: NA
V: TRBV20-1
length: 12
J: TRBJ2-7
size: NA

CDR3: CASSLLVGNSYNEQFF
D: NA
V: TRBV27
length: 16
J: TRBJ2-1
size: NA

CDR3: CAWSSRTGWHEQYF
D: TRBD1
V: TRBV30
length: 14
J: TRBJ2-7
size: NA

CDR3: CASSQSLKLDGNSYNEQFF
D: NA
V: TRBV23-1
length: 19
J: TRBJ2-1
size: few

CDR3: CASSSTTAADTQYF
D: NA
V: TRBV5-1
length: 14
J: TRBJ2-3
size: few

CDR3: CANRGGKNTGELFF
D: NA
V: TRBV7-2
length: 14
J: TRBJ2-2
size: NA

CDR3: CCAINPRSGSSDTQYF
D: TRBD2
V: TRBV20-1
length: 16
J: TRBJ2-3
size: NA

CDR3: CASSPPMNTEAFF
D: NA
V: TRBV18
length: 13
J: TRBJ1-1
size: few

CDR3: CASSLQPDQPQHF
D: NA
V: TRBV7-2
length: 13
J: TRBJ1-5
size: many

CDR3: CSVDGWGSYNEQFF
D: NA
V: TRBV29-1
length: 14
J: TRBJ2-1
size: few

CDR3: CASSLIPINSPLHF
D: NA
V: TRBV7-2
length: 14
J: TRBJ1-6
size: few

CDR3: CASSYGGPGDNSPLHF
D: NA
V: TRBV6-5
length: 16
J: TRBJ1-6
size: many

CDR3: CASSIMGPTDTQYF
D: NA
V: TRBV27
length: 14
J: TRBJ2-3
size: many

CDR3: CASRRTGVGDSPLHF
D: TRBD1
V: TRBV6-1
length: 15
J: TRBJ1-6
size: few

CDR3: CASSHRQESYEQYF
D: NA
V: TRBV12-3/TRBV12-4
length: 14
J: TRBJ2-7
size: many

CDR3: CASSPGEEQYF
D: NA
V: TRBV18
length: 11
J: TRBJ2-7
size: NA

CDR3: CASSPTVAGPRYNEQFF
D: NA
V: TRBV5-5
length: 17
J: TRBJ2-1
size: NA

CDR3: CASSFDTRVGEQFF
D: NA
V: TRBV6-5
length: 14
J: TRBJ2-1
size: many

CDR3: CASSLGYQPQHF
D: NA
V: TRBV12-3/TRBV12-4
length: 12
J: TRBJ1-5
size: many